Listed here is a single T cell receptor beta chain. Its antigen is unidentified. The data derive from a study of shared clonotypes between healthy human individuals. The germline V gene has CDR1 SGDLS and CDR2 YYNGEE. The CDR3 is 19 amino acids. V gave up 0 bases and J gave up 8 bases; unmatched junction bases: 18. At deep level, the assay was performed. Original handling: Filtering differed for immunoSEQ, which gave only junction sequences without quality scores. Repertoires were generated with immunoSEQ multiplex PCR, while TCRdb's copy carries only in-frame clones and drops some. V and J calls plus clone size are reproduced from that table; the DNA served to infer D and trimming. The sample holds approximately 700,000 clones, less than 80% seen once. CD4+ cells were split into CD45RA+ naive and CD45RA-negative memory subsets. Study-wide points: Donor clonotype sharing was expected to depend on sequencing depth.

Material: memory CD4+ T cells sorted from blood. Subset specified: CD45RA-negative fraction. The TCR was taken from a woman aged 25 to 45 in good health. The V and J genes are TRBV9 and TRBJ2-1; TRBD1 matches at 9 bases. As DNA, the CDR3 is TGTGCCAGCAGCGTAGCCCTCAGCGAATGGGGACAGGGTACATATGAGCAGTTCTTC. It specifies CASSVALSEWGQGTYEQFF. The full variable domain, in which reference TRBV9 and TRBJ2-1 provide the parts outside the CDR3, is DSGVTQTPKHLITATGQRVTLRCSPRSGDLSVYWYQQSLDQGLQFLIQYYNGEERAKGNILERFSAQQFPDLHSELNLSSLELGDSALYFCASSVALSEWGQGTYEQFFGPGTRLTVL.